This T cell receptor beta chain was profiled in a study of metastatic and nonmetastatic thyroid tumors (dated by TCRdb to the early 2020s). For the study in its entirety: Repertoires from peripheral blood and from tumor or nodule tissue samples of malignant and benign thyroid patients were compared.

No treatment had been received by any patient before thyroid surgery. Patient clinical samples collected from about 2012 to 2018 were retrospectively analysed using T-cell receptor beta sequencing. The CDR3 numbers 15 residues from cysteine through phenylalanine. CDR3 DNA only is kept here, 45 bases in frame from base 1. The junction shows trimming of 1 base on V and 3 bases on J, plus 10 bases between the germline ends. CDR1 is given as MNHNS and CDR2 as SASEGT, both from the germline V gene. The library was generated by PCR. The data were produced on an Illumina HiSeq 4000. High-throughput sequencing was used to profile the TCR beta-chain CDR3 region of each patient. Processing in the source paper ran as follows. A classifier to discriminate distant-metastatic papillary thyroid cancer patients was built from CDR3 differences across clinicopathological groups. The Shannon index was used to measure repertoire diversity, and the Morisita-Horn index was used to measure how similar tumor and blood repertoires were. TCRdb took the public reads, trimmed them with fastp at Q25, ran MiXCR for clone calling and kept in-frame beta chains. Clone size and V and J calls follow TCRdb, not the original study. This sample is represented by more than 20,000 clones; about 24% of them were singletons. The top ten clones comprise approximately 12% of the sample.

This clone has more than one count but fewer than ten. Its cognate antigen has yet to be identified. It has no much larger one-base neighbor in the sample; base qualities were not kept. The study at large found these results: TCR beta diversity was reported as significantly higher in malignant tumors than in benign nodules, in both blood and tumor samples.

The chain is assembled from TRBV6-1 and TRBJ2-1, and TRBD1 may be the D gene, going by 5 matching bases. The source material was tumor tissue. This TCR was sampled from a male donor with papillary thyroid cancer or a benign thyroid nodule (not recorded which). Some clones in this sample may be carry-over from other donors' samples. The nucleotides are TGTGCCAGCAGTGAAGGGCAGGGCCTCTACAATGAGCAGTTCTTC. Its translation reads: CASSEGQGLYNEQFF.